The source of this T cell receptor (beta chain) is a study of blood T cell repertoires in COVID-19. Sequenced by immunoSEQ multiplex PCR; TCRdb stores in-frame clones only, minus some. The sample holds approximately 170,000 clones, roughly 84% seen once. Trimming removed 1 base at V and 3 bases at J, with 9 bases between. The CDR3 is made up of 14 amino acids. The germline CDR1 and CDR2 sequences are MNHNS and SASEGT. The V and J genes are TRBV6-1 and TRBJ1-1, with a tentative D call TRBD1 (5 bases). The source is a woman aged 80 or over with active or convalescent COVID-19. Sequencing used peripheral blood. The CDR3 region has the DNA TGTGCCAGCAGTGAAGTCCAGGGATACACTGAAGCTTTCTTT. Protein sequence: CASSEVQGYTEAFF.